What follows are 2 T cell receptor beta chains derived from one specimen sequenced in a study of beta chain features in type 1 diabetes. Reverse transcribing all isolated RNA meant expressed TCRB transcripts were sequenced. Method: immunoSEQ multiplex PCR; TCRdb's copy keeps in-frame clones and lacks some. The sample shows 200,000 to 300,000 clones, roughly 14% of them seen only once. Material for sequencing was naive CD4+ T cells from blood. All receptors derive from a woman between 40 and 55 years old in good health.

The CDR3 reads CATANLPGYTEAFF. The CDR3 DNA sequence: TGTGCCACCGCAAACCTGCCCGGTTACACTGAAGCTTTCTTT. The chain joins TRBV19 to TRBJ1-1; D unclear. Between the trimmed V and J ends, which lost 10 bases and 3 bases, there was a span of 18 bases. The CDR3 has 14 amino acids. Germline values: CDR1 LNHDA, CDR2 SQIVND (reference sequence).

This clone was seen a handful of times. The chain combines TRBV9 with TRBJ1-4; no firm D call. The CDR3 is 15 residues long. The germline CDR1 and CDR2 sequences are SGDLS and YYNGEE. With 3 bases removed from V and 8 bases from J, the gap between germline ends came to 17 bases. The CDR3 here is CASSGRLGGGEKLFF. The CDR3 DNA follows: TGTGCCAGCAGCGGGAGATTGGGAGGTGGCGAAAAACTGTTTTTT.